The next 12 T cell receptor beta chains were all read from a single sample in a study of T cells expressing NK-cell markers. TCRdb re-called the 5' RACE reads; one entry per CDR3 protein, DNA not given. This listing includes hundreds of thousands of distinct CDR3 sequences. The sequenced material came from blood T cells: a sorted CD56 or NKG2C T cell subset, CD4+ or CD8+ T cells, or bulk PBMC T cells (not recorded which). Source of these receptors: a man between 18 and 29 years old in good health.

The chain employs TRBV20-1 and TRBJ2-2; as DNA is missing, the TRBD2 call by TCRdb cannot be tested. The CDR3 runs to 16 residues. Germline loops: CDR1 DFQATT, CDR2 SNEGSKA (reference sequence). The CDR3 spells CSARLEGIANTGELFF.

The V call is TRBV29-1, the J call TRBJ2-1; the TRBD2 assignment by TCRdb is unverifiable without DNA. Per germline, CDR1 SQVTM and CDR2 ANQGSEA. This CDR3 is 15 amino acids long. The CDR3: CSVVRRLAVGDEQFF.

The chain combines TRBV28 with TRBJ1-2; absent DNA, TCRdb's TRBD1 call cannot be checked. Germline CDR1 and CDR2: MDHEN and SYDVKM. CDR3 length: 14 amino acids. The CDR3 loop reads CASSSTATLYGYTF.

The genes are TRBV4-3 and TRBJ1-5; TCRdb lists TRBD1, though no DNA is available to test this call. CDR1 LGHNA and CDR2 YSLEER come from the germline V gene. The CDR3 loop spans 16 amino acids. The CDR3 spells CASSQGGTGIYQPQHF.

The chain is built from TRBV10-3 and TRBJ2-1. The CDR3 is 14 amino acids. In germline, CDR1 is ENHRY, CDR2 SYGVKD. CDR3 region: CAISELGKYNEQFF.

This sequence joins TRBV12-3 or TRBV12-4 and TRBJ1-1. The CDR3 is 14 residues long. The chain's CDR3 is CASSFRRFDNEAFF.

This sequence joins TRBV5-1 and TRBJ2-1; TCRdb's D call of TRBD2 is untestable without DNA. CDR1 is SGHRS, CDR2 YFSETQ, per germline. CDR3 length equals 17 residues. CDR3 sequence: CASSLSPFSGSMNEQFF.

The chain uses TRBV4-1 and TRBJ1-2; TCRdb indicates TRBD1, and absent DNA this call remains unverified. The CDR3 runs to 16 residues. CDR1 is MGHRA, CDR2 YSYEKL, per germline. The CDR3 loop is CASSQVPDSKNYGYTF.

The chain links TRBV7-3 to TRBJ2-3. This CDR3 has 13 amino acids. Germline loops: CDR1 SGHTA, CDR2 FQGTGA. The CDR3 sequence is CASSLAVESTQYF.

This chain connects TRBV12-3 or TRBV12-4 to TRBJ2-5. The CDR3 consists of 14 residues. The CDR3: CASSSWGVQETQYF.

This CDR3 reads CSAPRPSGPADTQYF. The chain joins TRBV20-1 to TRBJ2-3; the D call from TCRdb, TRBD2, cannot be confirmed without DNA. This CDR3 comprises 15 residues. Germline V gene lookup returns CDR1 DFQATT and CDR2 SNEGSKA (reference sequence).

J is TRBJ2-1 and V is TRBV29-1. The CDR3 has 11 residues. CDR1 is SQVTM, CDR2 ANQGSEA, per germline. CDR3 sequence reads: CSVDDWPLQFF.